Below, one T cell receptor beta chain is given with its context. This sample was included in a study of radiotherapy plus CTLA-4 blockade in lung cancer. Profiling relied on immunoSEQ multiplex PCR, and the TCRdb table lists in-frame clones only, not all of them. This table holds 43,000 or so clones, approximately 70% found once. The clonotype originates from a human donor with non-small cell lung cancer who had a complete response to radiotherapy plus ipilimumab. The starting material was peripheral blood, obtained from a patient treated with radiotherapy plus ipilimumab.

CDR3 DNA sequence: TGTGCCAGCTCGGACTCTGGCCCCATAAGCTCTGGAAACACCATATATTTT. It yields the protein CASSDSGPISSGNTIYF. The V and J genes are TRBV18 and TRBJ1-3; D is unresolved. CDR1 is KGHSH, CDR2 LQKENI, per germline. This CDR3 has 17 residues. Trimming stripped 6 bases from V and 0 bases from J, with 18 bases between.